These 21 T cell receptor beta chains share one sample of origin, sequenced in a study of cytomegalovirus exposure and HLA in healthy donors. This table comes from immunoSEQ multiplex PCR, and its TCRdb copy is limited to in-frame clones, with some not included. The sample includes about 120,000 clones, 89% of them seen just once. The material sequenced was PBMCs. These receptors were obtained from a woman aged 18-29 years in good health and CMV-seronegative.

This chain links TRBV7-2 with TRBJ2-3; 8 nucleotides match TRBD1. The CDR3 length is 16 residues. The J segment lost 1 base and the V segment lost 3 bases, leaving 6 bases of the junction unmatched. CDR1 is SGHTA and CDR2 is FQGNSA in the germline V gene. CDR3 coding DNA: TGTGCCAGCAGCTTCCAGGGGGCGACCCGCACAGATACGCAGTATTTT. Its protein product is CASSFQGATRTDTQYF.

The J gene is TRBJ2-1, the V gene TRBV4-2, with 12 bases matching TRBD2. V trimming: 1 base; J trimming: 7 bases; junction bases outside the gene matches: 2. The CDR3 sequence is 15 residues long. CDR1 is LGHNA, CDR2 YNFKEQ, per germline. CDR3 protein: CASSQGLAGENEQFF. The CDR3, as DNA: TGTGCCAGCAGCCAAGGACTAGCGGGGGAGAATGAGCAGTTCTTC.

The chain has TRBV29-1 and TRBJ1-2; D is undetermined. The CDR3 runs to 11 residues. V was pared by 4 bases and J by 6 bases, with 9 bases between. CDR1 and CDR2 (germline): SQVTM, ANQGSEA. The CDR3 protein is CSVVGRDGYTF. The CDR3 coding sequence is TGCAGCGTTGTAGGGCGGGATGGCTACACCTTC.

The chain links TRBV29-1 to TRBJ1-2; D not resolved. Germline CDR1 reads SQVTM; CDR2 reads ANQGSEA. Between the trimmed V and J ends, which lost 3 bases and 8 bases, there was a span of 16 bases. The CDR3 runs 13 residues. The CDR3 loop is CSVEVMGLLGYTF. CDR3 nucleotide sequence: TGCAGCGTTGAGGTTATGGGCTTGCTGGGCTACACCTTC.

V and J are TRBV4-1 and TRBJ2-5; the D is unclear. The CDR3 runs to 14 residues. The germline V and J ends were trimmed by 2 bases and 5 bases, with 12 bases remaining between them. Germline-derived CDR1 and CDR2 are MGHRA and YSYEKL. CDR3 nucleotide sequence: TGCGCCAGCAGCCAAACTCTGGAGTGGGAGACCCAGTACTTC. Translating it yields CASSQTLEWETQYF.

This chain uses TRBV5-1 with TRBJ2-7, with D tentatively TRBD1 (5 bases). The V and J ends lost 1 base and 2 bases respectively, with 13 bases between them. The CDR3 is 15 residues long. Germline CDR1 and CDR2: SGHRS and YFSETQ. The CDR3 DNA follows: TGCGCCAGCAGCTTGACAGGCCAAGAACCCTACGAGCAGTACTTC. This translates into CASSLTGQEPYEQYF.

Here the CDR3 DNA reads TGCGCCAGCAGCTGGACAACAGGGGGCGAAATAGATACTGAAGCTTTCTTT. Amino acid sequence: CASSWTTGGEIDTEAFF. The genes are TRBV5-1 and TRBJ1-1; 9 positions agree with TRBD1. This CDR3 contains 17 residues. Germline V gene data show CDR1 as SGHRS and CDR2 as YFSETQ. V shed 3 bases and J 5 bases; nucleotides not matched to a gene: 14.

The chain carries TRBV6-5 and TRBJ2-1; 12 bases fit TRBD2. The CDR3 is made up of 16 amino acids. The J segment lost 8 bases and the V segment lost 0 bases, leaving 5 bases of the junction unmatched. The germline CDR1 and CDR2 sequences are MNHEY and SVGAGI. The DNA of the CDR3 is TGTGCCAGCAGTTACTCCCTAGCGGGGGGGCAGGATGAGCAGTTCTTC. Translation: CASSYSLAGGQDEQFF.

The rearrangement links TRBV5-4 to TRBJ2-5; D possibly corresponds to TRBD1 (6 bases). CDR3 length equals 16 residues. The germline V gene has CDR1 SGHNT and CDR2 YYREEE (reference sequence). With 5 bases removed from V and 5 bases from J, the gap between germline ends came to 22 bases. CDR3 coding DNA: TGTGCCAGCAGGCGGACGGGGTCAGGGGTCGGGGAGACCCAGTACTTC. Protein: CASRRTGSGVGETQYF.

The V gene is TRBV5-1, the J gene TRBJ1-1; TRBD1 agrees at 10 bases. This CDR3 is built from 15 residues. Trimming removed 5 bases from V and 10 bases from J; junction bases left unmatched: 14. From germline, CDR1 is SGHRS and CDR2 YFSETQ. This CDR3 reads CASRESGTGAVRAFF. As DNA, the CDR3 is TGCGCCAGCAGAGAAAGCGGGACAGGGGCCGTTAGAGCTTTCTTT.

A single count supports this clone. The V call is TRBV29-1, the J call TRBJ1-2; D gene ambiguous. Looked up from germline, CDR1 is SQVTM and CDR2 is ANQGSEA. Between the trimmed V and J ends, which lost 1 base and 6 bases, there was a span of 3 bases. This CDR3 spans 10 amino acids. CDR3 in amino acids: CSVEVNGYTF. As DNA, the CDR3 is TGCAGCGTTGAAGTTAATGGCTACACCTTC.

The rearrangement uses TRBV19 and TRBJ1-1; D is uncertain. V shed 4 bases and J shed 1 base, with 10 bases lying between them. Germline assignment: CDR1 LNHDA and CDR2 SQIVND (reference sequence). The CDR3 has 14 amino acids. The CDR3 is CASSTADTNTEAFF. The CDR3 region has the DNA TGTGCCAGTAGTACCGCAGACACGAACACTGAAGCTTTCTTT.

There are a few counts of this clone. This sequence joins TRBV25-1 and TRBJ1-2; 7 bases map to TRBD1. V shed 2 bases and J 3 bases; nucleotides not matched to a gene: 3. CDR1 is MGHDK, CDR2 SYGVNS, per germline. The CDR3 runs to 14 residues. In DNA, the CDR3 is TGTGCCAGCAGTGAACAGGGGGAAGACTATGGCTACACCTTC. It codes for CASSEQGEDYGYTF.

This clone was picked up one time. The chain uses TRBV5-1 and TRBJ1-2; perhaps TRBD1 as D (6 bases). The CDR3 runs 14 residues. The V and J ends lost 7 bases and 3 bases respectively, with 16 bases between them. Germline loops: CDR1 SGHRS, CDR2 YFSETQ. This CDR3 reads CASFEGTMHYGYTF. In nucleotides, the CDR3 is TGCGCCAGCTTCGAGGGGACAATGCACTATGGCTACACCTTC.

The chain recombines TRBV19 with TRBJ1-2; tentative D call: TRBD1 (5 bases). The CDR3 loop spans 14 amino acids. Trimming left V 3 bases short and J 4 bases short, with 12 bases between. Germline CDR1 is LNHDA and CDR2 is SQIVND (reference sequence). The CDR3 protein is CASSIFPGIYGYTF. CDR3 DNA: TGTGCCAGTAGTATCTTTCCAGGGATCTATGGCTACACCTTC.

This chain connects TRBV6-5 to TRBJ1-1; tentative D call: TRBD1 (6 bases). The CDR3 runs 13 residues. The V gene lost 7 bases and the J gene lost 8 bases, with 17 bases spanning the gap. Germline CDR1 is MNHEY and CDR2 is SVGAGI. Here the CDR3 DNA reads TGTGCCAGCACGACCGACCAAGGGACAGAAGCTTTCTTT. Its protein is CASTTDQGTEAFF.

The V gene is TRBV7-9, the J gene TRBJ2-2, with 12 nucleotides matching TRBD1. The CDR3 has 18 amino acids. After removal of 4 bases from V and 7 bases from J, the junction contained 13 bases not matched to a gene. Germline V gene sequence: CDR1 SEHNR, CDR2 FQNEAQ (reference sequence). DNA of the CDR3: TGTGCCAGCAGCTCCCAGGCCGGGACAGGGGGCGGAGGCGGGGAGCTGTTTTTT. Residues: CASSSQAGTGGGGGELFF.

This rearrangement joins TRBV6-4 to TRBJ2-3; 12 bases match TRBD2. The ends lost 6 bases at V and 3 bases at J; junction bases unmatched: 4. CDR1 and CDR2 from the germline V gene are MRHNA and SNTAGT. The CDR3 consists of 15 residues. The CDR3: CASSLLAGGTDTQYF. In DNA, the CDR3 is TGTGCCAGCAGCTTACTAGCGGGGGGAACAGATACGCAGTATTTT.

The chain links TRBV11-2 to TRBJ2-7, with D possibly being TRBD1 (5 bases). There are 15 residues in the CDR3. V was clipped by 2 bases and J by 5 bases, with 16 bases between them. Germline lookup yields CDR1 SGHAT and CDR2 FQNNGV. The CDR3 is CASSLNYGQGNEQYF. CDR3 DNA sequence: TGTGCCAGCAGCTTAAATTACGGGCAGGGTAACGAGCAGTACTTC.

The chain links TRBV19 to TRBJ2-3, with 9 bases that match TRBD1. CDR1 is LNHDA and CDR2 is SQIVND in the germline V gene (reference sequence). This CDR3 is built from 14 residues. V shed 7 bases and J 2 bases; nucleotides not matched to a gene: 4. As DNA, the CDR3 is TGTGCCAGTACCGGGACAGGGACCACAGATACGCAGTATTTT. Its translation: CASTGTGTTDTQYF.

V usage is TRBV18 and J usage is TRBJ1-2; 8 positions match TRBD1. The CDR3 extends over 14 amino acids. Looked up from germline, CDR1 is KGHSH and CDR2 is LQKENI. The V and J ends lost 3 bases and 8 bases, in that order; junction bases with no gene match: 8. The CDR3, as DNA: TGTGCCAGCTCACCGAATCAGGGGGCTGACGGCTACACCTTC. Amino acid sequence: CASSPNQGADGYTF.